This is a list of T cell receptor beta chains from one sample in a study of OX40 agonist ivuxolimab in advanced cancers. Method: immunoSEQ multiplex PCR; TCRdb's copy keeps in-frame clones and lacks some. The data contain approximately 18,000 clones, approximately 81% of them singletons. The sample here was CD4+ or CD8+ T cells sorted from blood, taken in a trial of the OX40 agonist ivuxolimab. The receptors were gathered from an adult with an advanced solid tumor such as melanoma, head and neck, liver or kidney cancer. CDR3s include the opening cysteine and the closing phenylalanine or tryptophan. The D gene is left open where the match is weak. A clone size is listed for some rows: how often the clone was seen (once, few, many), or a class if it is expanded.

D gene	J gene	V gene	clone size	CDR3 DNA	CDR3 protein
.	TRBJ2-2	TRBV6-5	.	TGTGCCAGCAGTTATGGAGACCCCGGGGAGCTGTTTTTT	CASSYGDPGELFF
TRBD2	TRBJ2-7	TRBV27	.	TGTGCCAGCAGTCCTGGACTAGCGGGAACGCGGGAGCAGTACTTC	CASSPGLAGTREQYF
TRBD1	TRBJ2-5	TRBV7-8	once	TGTGCCAGCAGCGACCGGGACAGGGGGCAAGAGACCCAGTACTTC	CASSDRDRGQETQYF
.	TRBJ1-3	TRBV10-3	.	TGTGCCATCAGTGAGTCGGAGGACTCTGGAAACACCATATATTTT	CAISESEDSGNTIYF
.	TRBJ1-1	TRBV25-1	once	TGTGCCAGCAGTCAAACTTGGGGAGTGGGGGCCATGAACACTGAAGCTTTCTTT	CASSQTWGVGAMNTEAFF
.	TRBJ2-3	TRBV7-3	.	TGTGCCAGCAGCCCACTCCTGGGCACAGATACGCAGTATTTT	CASSPLLGTDTQYF
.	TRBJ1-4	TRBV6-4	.	TGTGCCAGCAGTCCGGACACCGCAACTAATGAAAAACTGTTTTTT	CASSPDTATNEKLFF
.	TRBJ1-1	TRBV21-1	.	TGTGCCAGCAGCCAAGACAGGGGGTGGAACACTGAAGCTTTCTTT	CASSQDRGWNTEAFF
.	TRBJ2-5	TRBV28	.	TGTGCCAGCAGTTTATGGGTGCAGGGACAAGAGACCCAGTACTTC	CASSLWVQGQETQYF
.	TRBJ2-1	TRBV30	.	TGTGCCTGGAGTGTAGCCGGAGGGGCCTACAATGAGCAGTTCTTC	CAWSVAGGAYNEQFF
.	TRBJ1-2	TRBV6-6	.	TGTGCCAGCAGTTCCAGGGAATTAGCTAACTATGGCTACACCTTC	CASSSRELANYGYTF
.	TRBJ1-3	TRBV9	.	TGTGCCAGCAGCGTAGCTGGACAGGGAAACACCATATATTTT	CASSVAGQGNTIYF
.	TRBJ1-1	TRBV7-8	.	TGTGCCAGCAGCTTAGTGGTGAACACTGAAGCTTTCTTT	CASSLVVNTEAFF
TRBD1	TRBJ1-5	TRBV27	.	TGTGCCAGCAGTTCATTCTGGACAGGGGTTGTGTATAGCAATCAGCCCCAGCATTTT	CASSSFWTGVVYSNQPQHF
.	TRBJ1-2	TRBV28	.	TGTGCCAGCAGTTTAAGGGCAGGAAGCATCGGGTATGGCTACACCTTC	CASSLRAGSIGYGYTF
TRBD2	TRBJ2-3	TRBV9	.	TGTGCCAGCAGCGTAGAGGGACTAGCGGGAGGGCCGGATACGCAGTATTTT	CASSVEGLAGGPDTQYF
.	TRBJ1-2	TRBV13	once	TGTGCCAGCAGCCCCAGAAGTTCCGGCAGCTATGGCTACACCTTC	CASSPRSSGSYGYTF
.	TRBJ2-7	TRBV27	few	TGTGCCAGCTACCGACTAGGCAATATCCACGAGCAGTACTTC	CASYRLGNIHEQYF
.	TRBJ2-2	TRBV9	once	TGTGCCAGCAACCTCGAAGGGACTTTCACCGGGGAGCTGTTTTTT	CASNLEGTFTGELFF
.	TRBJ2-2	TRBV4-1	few	TGCGCCAGCAGCCAAATAGTCGGGGAGCTGTTTTTT	CASSQIVGELFF
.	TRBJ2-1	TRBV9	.	TGTGCCAGCAGCGTAGAGGACTTCTTGGATTACAATGAGCAGTTCTTC	CASSVEDFLDYNEQFF
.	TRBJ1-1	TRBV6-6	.	TGTGCCAGCAGTTACTCAGGGGGGAACACTGAAGCTTTCTTT	CASSYSGGNTEAFF
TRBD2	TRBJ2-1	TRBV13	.	TGTGCCAGCAGCCCCCCGGGGGGGATGCTGGATGAGCAGTTCTTC	CASSPPGGMLDEQFF
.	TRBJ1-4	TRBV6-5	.	TGTGCCAGCAGACCGCTTTCAACTAATGAAAAACTGTTTTTT	CASRPLSTNEKLFF
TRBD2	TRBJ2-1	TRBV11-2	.	TGTGCCAGCAGCTTAAGGGGGACTAGCGGGAGTATCGATGAGCAGTTCTTC	CASSLRGTSGSIDEQFF
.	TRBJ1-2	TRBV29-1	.	TGCAGCGGTGACGAGGGCTACACCTTC	CSGDEGYTF
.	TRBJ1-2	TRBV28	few	TGTGCCAGCAGTCGGGGTTACAGGGAACGATATGGCTACACCTTC	CASSRGYRERYGYTF
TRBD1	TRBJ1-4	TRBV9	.	TGTGCCAGCAGCGTAGGGACAGGGAATGAAAAACTGTTTTTT	CASSVGTGNEKLFF
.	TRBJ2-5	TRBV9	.	TGTGCCAGCAGCGTAGGATATCAAGAGACCCAGTACTTC	CASSVGYQETQYF
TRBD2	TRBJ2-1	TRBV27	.	TGTGCCAGCAGTTTACGGCTAGCGGCGCCCAATGAGCAGTTCTTC	CASSLRLAAPNEQFF
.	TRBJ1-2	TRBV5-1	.	TGCGCCAGCACCTGGAGCGGCAGTTACTATGGCTACACCTTC	CASTWSGSYYGYTF
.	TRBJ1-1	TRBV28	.	TGTGCCAGCAGAATTGGGAGGACTGAAGCTTTCTTT	CASRIGRTEAFF
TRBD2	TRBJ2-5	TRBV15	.	TGTGCCACCAGCAGAGAAGGACTAGCGGGAGAGACCCAGTACTTC	CATSREGLAGETQYF
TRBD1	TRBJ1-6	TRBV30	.	TGTGCCTGGAGTTTCGACAGGGTGAGTTCACCCCTCCACTTT	CAWSFDRVSSPLHF
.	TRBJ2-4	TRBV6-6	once	TGTGCCAGCACCCGCGATGGCATTCAGTACTTC	CASTRDGIQYF
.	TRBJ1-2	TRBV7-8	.	TGTGCCAGCAGCTTAGGCACGGCAGCCAACTATGGCTACACCTTC	CASSLGTAANYGYTF
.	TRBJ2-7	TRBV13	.	TGTGCCAGCAGCTTAGGTACAGGGTCCCTCGAGCAGTACTTC	CASSLGTGSLEQYF
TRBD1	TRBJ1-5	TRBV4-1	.	TGCGCCAGCAGCCAAAATACAGGGGAGGGAGAACCCCAGCATTTT	CASSQNTGEGEPQHF
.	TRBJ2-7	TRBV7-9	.	TGTGCCAGCAGCTTAGTGATGGGGACTGCCTACGAGCAGTACTTC	CASSLVMGTAYEQYF
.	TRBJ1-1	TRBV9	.	TGTGCCAGCAGCGTGGAGGGAAACACTGAAGCTTTCTTT	CASSVEGNTEAFF
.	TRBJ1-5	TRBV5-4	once	TGTGCCAGCAGCTTGGCTTACGAACATATGGTGGATCAGCCCCAGCATTTT	CASSLAYEHMVDQPQHF
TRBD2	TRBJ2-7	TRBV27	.	TGTGCCAGCAGTTTAGGGGGGAGGGACTACGAGCAGTACTTC	CASSLGGRDYEQYF
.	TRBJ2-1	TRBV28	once	TGTGCCAGCAGTTCCAACCGATACTCCCTCTCCTACAATGAGCAGTTCTTC	CASSSNRYSLSYNEQFF
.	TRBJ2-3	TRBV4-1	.	TGCGCCAGCAGCCAAGAGTGGGAGACGGTCCCCACAGATACGCAGTATTTT	CASSQEWETVPTDTQYF
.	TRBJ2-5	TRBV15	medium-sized	TGTGCCACCAGTGGGCTAGCAGGGGAGACCCAGTACTTC	CATSGLAGETQYF
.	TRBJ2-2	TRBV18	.	TGTGCCAGCTCACCAGTGACCGGGGAGCTGTTTTTT	CASSPVTGELFF
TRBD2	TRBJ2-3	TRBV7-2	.	TGTGCCAGCAGCTTTGGGACTAGCGGGGATACGCAGTATTTT	CASSFGTSGDTQYF
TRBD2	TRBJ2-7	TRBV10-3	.	TGTGCCATCAGCACACACTTTGAAAGCGGGAGGCCCACCTACGAGCAGTACTTC	CAISTHFESGRPTYEQYF